This T cell receptor beta chain was retrieved from a study of blood T cell repertoires in COVID-19. Study information: The United States, Italy and Spain supplied acute and convalescent COVID-19 samples. Sample material is recorded as cDNA or gDNA derived from T cells, B-cell-depleted T cells, or PBMCs.

V was clipped by 0 bases and J by 8 bases, with 5 bases between them. Per germline, CDR1 LNHDA and CDR2 SQIVND (reference sequence). The length of the CDR3 is 13 residues. Original methodology: Scientists estimated how many nucleated cells there were by amplifying reference gene primers. Profiling relied on immunoSEQ multiplex PCR, and the TCRdb table lists in-frame clones only, not all of them. That table supplies the V and J calls and clone size; D and trimming were determined from the DNA. The repertoire consists of some 200,000 clones, with roughly 80% occurring once and the leading ten covering roughly 2.3%.

The sample comprised peripheral blood. This TCR was sampled from a woman aged 55-70 years with acute or convalescent COVID-19. The V and J genes are TRBV19 and TRBJ1-6; D is unresolved. The CDR3, as DNA: TGTGCCAGTAGTATAGACCCCGATTCACCCCTCCACTTT. Its protein product is CASSIDPDSPLHF.